The following is a T cell receptor (beta chain) sequence with its context. The CDR3 runs to 17 residues. CDR1 and CDR2 (germline): SEHNR, FQNEAQ (reference sequence). After removal of 1 base from V and 4 bases from J, the junction contained 8 bases not matched to a gene. This record comes from a study of blood T cell repertoires in COVID-19. Assay: immunoSEQ multiplex PCR; the TCRdb copy retains only in-frame clones and omits some. The table records fewer than 250,000 clones, 80% to 85% of them present only once. Sequences were obtained from PBMCs or T cells enriched from blood (not recorded which). The rearrangement joins TRBV7-9 to TRBJ2-7, with 12 bases that match TRBD2. The sequence was obtained from a woman between 45 and 60 years old with acute COVID-19. CDR3 DNA sequence: TGTGCCAGCAGCTTAGACCCCGGACTAGCGGGGAGGTACGAGCAGTACTTC. Protein: CASSLDPGLAGRYEQYF.